The 11 T cell receptor beta chains below were found in one sample sequenced in a study of CD8 T cells in ankylosing spondylitis (dated 2017 in TCRdb). Libraries were made using 5' RACE. These reads were obtained on an Illumina HiSeq 2500. The raw public reads went through TCRdb reprocessing: fastp at Q25, MiXCR clone calling, in-frame beta chains kept. Identical CDR3 protein sequences are pooled into one entry, listed with their most common genes and DNA. The sample table shows some 840,000 distinct CDR3 sequences, and 10% to 15% are seen once. About 0.49% of the sample is in the top ten clones. What the study reported, not specific to this receptor: Blood from ankylosing spondylitis patients appeared to be characterized by a TCR beta motif composed of roughly eight highly homologous amino acid variants.

No antigens are known for them. Sequencing was performed on blood, either unsorted or a sorted T cell fraction (not recorded which). All receptors come from a male donor with ankylosing spondylitis.

This clonotype has a handful of counts. The chain combines TRBV5-1 with TRBJ2-2, with D possibly being TRBD1 or TRBD2 (5 bases each). The CDR3 totals 15 residues. Germline V gene data show CDR1 as SGHRS and CDR2 as YFSETQ. Trimming took off 5 bases at V and 5 bases at J, with 16 bases between the two ends. The CDR3 bases are TGCGCCAGCAGTCCGACAGTCACGGGAACCGGGGAGCTGTTTTTT. Its protein is CASSPTVTGTGELFF.

This clonotype occurred many times. The rearrangement joins TRBV7-2 to TRBJ2-7, with unresolved D. Per the germline V gene, CDR1 is SGHTA and CDR2 is FQGNSA. The CDR3 is made up of 12 amino acids. The V gene lost 5 bases and the J gene lost 2 bases, with 7 bases spanning the gap. The CDR3 loop is CASSPGPYEQYF. The CDR3 DNA is TGTGCCAGCAGCCCCGGTCCCTACGAGCAGTACTTC.

This clonotype was observed a handful of times. CDR3: CASSLEGTEGLTDTQYF. Here the CDR3 DNA reads TGTGCCAGCAGCTTAGAAGGGACAGAAGGACTCACAGATACGCAGTATTTT. This sequence joins TRBV11-2 and TRBJ2-3, with 7 bases identical to TRBD1. With V trimmed by 0 bases and J by 2 bases, 8 bases remained unmatched. CDR1 and CDR2 (germline): SGHAT, FQNNGV. This CDR3 is 17 amino acids long.

This clonotype has more than one count but fewer than ten. CDR3 nucleotides: TGTGCCATCAGTGAGACCCTCTCCATGAACACTGAAGCTTTCTTT. Encoded protein: CAISETLSMNTEAFF. The genes are TRBV10-3 and TRBJ1-1; D gene unclear. Looked up from germline, CDR1 is ENHRY and CDR2 is SYGVKD. Trimming took off 2 bases at V and 0 bases at J, with 10 bases between the two ends. The CDR3 is 15 amino acids.

This clonotype was counted at least ten times. This rearrangement joins TRBV12-3 or TRBV12-4 to TRBJ1-3, with D tentatively TRBD1 (5 bases). CDR3 size: 14 residues. V lost 6 bases and J lost 0, with 9 bases in between. CDR3: CASRNTGSGNTIYF. In DNA form, the CDR3 reads TGTGCCAGCAGAAATACAGGCTCTGGAAACACCATATATTTT.

This sequence joins TRBV24-1 and TRBJ1-5; D not resolved. Germline V gene data show CDR1 as KGHDR and CDR2 as SFDVKD. The CDR3 length is 12 residues. V lost 6 bases, J lost 9 bases, and 11 bases lay in between. The chain's CDR3 is CATSNTHGPQHF. The CDR3 DNA is TGTGCCACCAGTAACACTCACGGGCCCCAGCATTTT.

This clonotype has only a few counts. The J gene is TRBJ2-4, the V gene TRBV21-1. TRBV21-1 corresponds to a pseudogene. The CDR3 consists of 15 residues. DNA of the CDR3: TGTGCCAGCAGCAAAGCAGTTCTAGCCAAAAACATTCAGTACTTC. It yields the protein CASSKAVLAKNIQYF.

This clonotype was picked up a small number of times. V is TRBV20-1 and J is TRBJ2-1; a possible D gene is TRBD2 (7 bases). This CDR3 is 15 amino acids long. Germline V lookup: CDR1 DFQATT, CDR2 SNEGSKA (reference sequence). The germline V and J ends were trimmed by 1 base and 3 bases, with 13 bases remaining between them. In DNA form, the CDR3 reads TGCAGTGCTAGAGGCGGCGGGGGCCTCTACAATGAGCAGTTCTTC. It codes for CSARGGGGLYNEQFF.

This clonotype was counted only a few times. The J gene is TRBJ2-7, the V gene TRBV6-5, with 7 bases identical to TRBD1. The CDR3 consists of 13 residues. Unmatched junction bases numbered 6, after V lost 4 bases and J lost 6 bases. CDR1 and CDR2 from the germline V gene are MNHEY and SVGAGI. The CDR3 sequence: CASSLDRFREQYF. The CDR3 nucleotides read TGTGCCAGCAGTTTGGACAGGTTCCGCGAGCAGTACTTC.

The gene calls are TRBV14 and TRBJ2-7; D remains unclear. Trimming cost V 4 bases and J 4 bases, with 11 bases left between them. The CDR3 loop spans 13 amino acids. Germline V gene lookup returns CDR1 SGHDN and CDR2 FVKESK. CDR3 in amino acids: CASSRSVGYEQYF. The CDR3 nucleotides are TGTGCCAGCAGCCGTAGTGTCGGGTACGAGCAGTACTTC.

This clonotype was seen only a few times. V and J are TRBV25-1 and TRBJ2-5; possibly TRBD1 for D (5 bases). Germline V gene sequence: CDR1 MGHDK, CDR2 SYGVNS. V was cut by 4 bases and J by 0 bases, with 12 bases left in between. This CDR3 is 15 amino acids long. The CDR3 sequence: CASSALDRDQETQYF. The CDR3 DNA sequence: TGTGCCAGCAGTGCCTTAGACAGAGACCAAGAGACCCAGTACTTC.